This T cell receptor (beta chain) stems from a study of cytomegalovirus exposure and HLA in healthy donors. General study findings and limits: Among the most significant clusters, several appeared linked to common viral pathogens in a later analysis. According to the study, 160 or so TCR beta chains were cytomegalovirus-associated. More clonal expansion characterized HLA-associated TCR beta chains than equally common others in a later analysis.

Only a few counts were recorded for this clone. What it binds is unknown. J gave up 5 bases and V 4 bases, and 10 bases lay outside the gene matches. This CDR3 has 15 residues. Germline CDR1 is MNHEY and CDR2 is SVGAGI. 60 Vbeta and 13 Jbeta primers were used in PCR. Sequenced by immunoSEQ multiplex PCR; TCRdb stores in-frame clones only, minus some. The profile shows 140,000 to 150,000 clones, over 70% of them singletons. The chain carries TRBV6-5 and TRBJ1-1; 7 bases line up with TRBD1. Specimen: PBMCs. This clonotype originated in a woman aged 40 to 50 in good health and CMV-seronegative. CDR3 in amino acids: CASSSLEGAKTEAFF. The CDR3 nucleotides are TGTGCCAGCAGTTCCCTTGAGGGGGCAAAGACTGAAGCTTTCTTT.